The 2 T cell receptor beta chains below all came from one sample that was sequenced in a study of control samples from healthy donors and cancer patients. Only in-frame clones appear in the TCRdb table, and some are missing; sequencing was by immunoSEQ multiplex PCR. The sample has 120,000 or so clones, around 86% seen once. Sequenced input: blood. The receptor set was obtained from a man aged 40-50 years in good health.

This sequence joins TRBV6-5 and TRBJ2-5, with D perhaps TRBD1 or TRBD2 (5 bases each). The CDR3 is 14 residues long. CDR1 and CDR2 from the germline V gene are MNHEY and SVGAGI. Trimming removed 7 bases from V and 3 bases from J, with 15 bases in between. CDR3 region: CASIMGPTKETQYF. In nucleotides, the CDR3 is TGTGCCAGCATCATGGGACCGACAAAAGAGACCCAGTACTTC.

This chain connects TRBV28 to TRBJ1-1, with D perhaps TRBD1 (6 bases). This CDR3 is 17 amino acids long. Germline V gene sequence: CDR1 MDHEN, CDR2 SYDVKM. V lost 3 bases and J 7 bases, leaving 24 bases between the germline ends. CDR3 nucleotide sequence: TGTGCCAGCAGTTTTTTACTCCGACAGGCGAGTCGAGATGAAGCTTTCTTT. Its translation is CASSFLLRQASRDEAFF.